This entry describes one T cell receptor (beta chain). No cognate antigen has been identified for it. No base quality values were provided; no much bigger clone lies one nucleotide off. The sample belongs to a study of blood T cell repertoires in COVID-19 (TCRdb year 2020). In the study overall: Samples from collaborators originated in the United States, Italy and Spain and spanned both the acute and convalescent phases of COVID-19. The prospective study material was composed of cDNA or gDNA derived from T cells, B-cell-depleted T cells, or PBMCs. The dataset comprised deeply sampled blood TCRbeta repertoires from subjects exposed to, actively infected with, or recovered from COVID-19. The repertoires were released in a freely available public database meant as a resource for research on the immune response to SARS-CoV-2. The samples were drawn from the first 160 participants of the ongoing ImmuneRACE study and from roughly 1,300 subjects provided by 6 global collaborators. Nearly every sample came with metadata listing a de-identified subject ID, COVID-19 status, age in years and sex. Where available, HLA class I and class II types were obtained from metadata supplied by the sample provider rather than from assay-based typing. Paper-wide results and their limitations: The amount of clinical and demographic metadata varied by source and participant and was provided uncurated.

The CDR3 starts with the cysteine, ends with the phenylalanine, and has 14 residues. Only the CDR3 part of the read is kept: 42 bases, read in frame from the first base. CDR1 and CDR2, per the germline V gene (reference sequence), are LNHDA and SQIVND. V and J lose 6 bases and 0 bases, and a span of 10 bases separates them. In the prospective study, participants were about 18 to 95 years old, resided in approximately 25 geographic areas of the United States, and were enrolled through a virtual design. Cohort assignment in the prospective study relied on participant-reported clinical history from a screening survey and a study questionnaire. In the prospective study, mobile phlebotomists collected whole blood, serum and a nasopharyngeal or oropharyngeal swab from each participant. Additional blood draws and questionnaires over an approximately 2-month period could optionally be provided by prospective study participants. Before DNA extraction, blood samples from the prospective study were shipped at room temperature or frozen.

The immunoSEQ Assay, a bias-controlled multiplex PCR, was used to amplify TCRbeta CDR3 regions from genomic DNA. Per the authors' processing: Nucleated cell counts per sample were estimated from amplification of reference gene primers within the assay. To quantify the absolute abundance of each unique TCRbeta CDR3 rearrangement, sequence reads were collapsed and filtered. Productive Simpson clonality was computed per sample as the square root of Simpson's diversity index over productive rearrangements. Drawn from immuneACCESS, this table holds only the in-frame rearrangements with V and J called that TCRdb kept. Clones are partly lost; checked studies trace under half to an unresolved V gene and leave the rest unexplained. V, J and clone size derive from that table, while D and trimming were established from the DNA sequence. The sample includes under 300,000 clones, with about 87% observed a single time. The top ten constitute around 2.5% of the sample.

This receptor was taken from a woman in her thirties or forties with acute COVID-19. The specimen was PBMCs or T cells enriched from blood (not recorded which). Recombination joined TRBV19 with TRBJ2-3; no D gene is confidently identified. Here is the DNA: TGTGCCAGTAGCCTCCCGGGTAGCACAGATACGCAGTATTTT. This translates into CASSLPGSTDTQYF.